These T cell receptor beta chains were read from a single sample in a study of OX40 agonist ivuxolimab in advanced cancers. Clones were sequenced by immunoSEQ multiplex PCR, and TCRdb holds only the in-frame ones, with some missing. This table has about 24,000 clones, around 90% appearing once. This specimen consisted of CD4+ or CD8+ T cells sorted from blood, obtained in a trial of the OX40 agonist ivuxolimab. The source of these receptors is an adult with an advanced solid tumor such as melanoma, head and neck, liver or kidney cancer. The CDR3 runs from the conserved cysteine through the conserved F or W. The order of the fields is V gene, clone size, J gene, D gene, CDR3 DNA, CDR3 protein. D genes are given only for firm matches. Clone size is given for some rows only: seen once, a few or many times, or a class if the clone is expanded.

v_call: TRBV6-1
clone_size: .
j_call: TRBJ2-7
d_call: .
cdr3_nt: TGTGCCAGCAGTGAAGCGCCTTCCGGGGGTCAAACCTACGAGCAGTACTTC
cdr3_aa: CASSEAPSGGQTYEQYF

v_call: TRBV7-2
clone_size: .
j_call: TRBJ2-3
d_call: .
cdr3_nt: TGTGCCAGCAGCTCCTCCCCGGACCCCACAGATACGCAGTATTTT
cdr3_aa: CASSSSPDPTDTQYF

v_call: TRBV6-1
clone_size: .
j_call: TRBJ1-3
d_call: .
cdr3_nt: TGTGCCAGCAGTGAAGGGGCGTGGCGCTCCTCTGGAAACACCATATATTTT
cdr3_aa: CASSEGAWRSSGNTIYF

v_call: TRBV2
clone_size: few
j_call: TRBJ2-4
d_call: .
cdr3_nt: TGTGCCAGCAATTTCCCCGTAAGCGGTGGAAACATTCAGTACTTC
cdr3_aa: CASNFPVSGGNIQYF

v_call: TRBV2
clone_size: .
j_call: TRBJ2-5
d_call: TRBD2
cdr3_nt: TGTGCCAGCAGTCCGACTAGCGGGGAGCAAGAGACCCAGTACTTC
cdr3_aa: CASSPTSGEQETQYF

v_call: TRBV27
clone_size: .
j_call: TRBJ2-5
d_call: .
cdr3_nt: TGTGCCAGCAGCATTCGGAGGGGCCAAGAGACCCAGTACTTC
cdr3_aa: CASSIRRGQETQYF

v_call: TRBV2
clone_size: .
j_call: TRBJ1-5
d_call: .
cdr3_nt: TGTGCCAGCAGTGTGGAGAACAATCAGCCCCAGCATTTT
cdr3_aa: CASSVENNQPQHF

v_call: TRBV14
clone_size: .
j_call: TRBJ2-1
d_call: TRBD2
cdr3_nt: TGTGCCAGCAGCCAAGGAGGAGCGGGGGCTTACAATGAGCAGTTCTTC
cdr3_aa: CASSQGGAGAYNEQFF

v_call: TRBV5-6
clone_size: once
j_call: TRBJ2-5
d_call: TRBD1
cdr3_nt: TGTGCCAGCAGCCGTTACGGACAGGCCCAAGAGACCCAGTACTTC
cdr3_aa: CASSRYGQAQETQYF

v_call: TRBV18
clone_size: .
j_call: TRBJ2-1
d_call: .
cdr3_nt: TGTGCCAGCTCTCCCCGGGCCTTGATTACCAACAATGAGCAGTTCTTC
cdr3_aa: CASSPRALITNNEQFF

v_call: TRBV28
clone_size: .
j_call: TRBJ1-2
d_call: .
cdr3_nt: TGTGCCACCCAGACCGGGTATGGCTACACCTTC
cdr3_aa: CATQTGYGYTF

v_call: TRBV11-2
clone_size: .
j_call: TRBJ2-7
d_call: .
cdr3_nt: TGTGCCAGCAGCTTAACCCCGGGACGGTCCTACGAGCAGTACTTC
cdr3_aa: CASSLTPGRSYEQYF

v_call: TRBV4-2
clone_size: .
j_call: TRBJ2-2
d_call: .
cdr3_nt: TGTGCCAGCAGCCAAGAAGGGGTTAGCGGTGGGCTGTTTTTT
cdr3_aa: CASSQEGVSGGLFF

v_call: TRBV5-1
clone_size: .
j_call: TRBJ2-1
d_call: TRBD1
cdr3_nt: TGCGCCAGCATGGGACAGGGATCTCAGGATGAGCAGTTCTTC
cdr3_aa: CASMGQGSQDEQFF

v_call: TRBV10-3
clone_size: .
j_call: TRBJ2-1
d_call: TRBD2
cdr3_nt: TGTGCCATCAGACCGTGGGGGGGTGTGGGTAGCAATGAGCAGTTCTTC
cdr3_aa: CAIRPWGGVGSNEQFF

v_call: TRBV4-2
clone_size: few
j_call: TRBJ2-2
d_call: TRBD2
cdr3_nt: TGTGCCAGCAGCCAAGCGGGGACTAGCGCCGGGGAGCTGTTTTTT
cdr3_aa: CASSQAGTSAGELFF

v_call: TRBV18
clone_size: .
j_call: TRBJ2-5
d_call: TRBD1
cdr3_nt: TGTGCCAGCTCATCCACAGGGGGTGGAAAAGAGACCCAGTACTTC
cdr3_aa: CASSSTGGGKETQYF

v_call: TRBV4-3
clone_size: .
j_call: TRBJ2-5
d_call: TRBD2
cdr3_nt: TGCGCCAGCAGCCAAGGGGTAGCGGGGGCTGGGGAGACCCAGTACTTC
cdr3_aa: CASSQGVAGAGETQYF

v_call: TRBV27
clone_size: .
j_call: TRBJ1-1
d_call: .
cdr3_nt: TGTGCCAGCAGTTTATTCAGGAACACTGAAGCTTTCTTT
cdr3_aa: CASSLFRNTEAFF

v_call: TRBV6-5
clone_size: .
j_call: TRBJ1-1
d_call: .
cdr3_nt: TGTGCCAGCAGTTGGGGTGGACCGGTGAGCACTGAAGCTTTCTTT
cdr3_aa: CASSWGGPVSTEAFF

v_call: TRBV7-6
clone_size: once
j_call: TRBJ2-2
d_call: .
cdr3_nt: TGTGCCAGCAGCTCGGGACTGCTCTCCACCGGGGAGCTGTTTTTT
cdr3_aa: CASSSGLLSTGELFF

v_call: TRBV11-2
clone_size: .
j_call: TRBJ2-5
d_call: TRBD2
cdr3_nt: TGTGCCAGCAGCATACTAGCGGGGGTAATGGCCCAGTACTTC
cdr3_aa: CASSILAGVMAQYF

v_call: TRBV7-2
clone_size: .
j_call: TRBJ2-3
d_call: TRBD2
cdr3_nt: TGTGCCAGCAGAAGCGGGGGGGCGGGCACAGATACGCAGTATTTT
cdr3_aa: CASRSGGAGTDTQYF

v_call: TRBV28
clone_size: .
j_call: TRBJ1-2
d_call: TRBD1
cdr3_nt: TGTGCCAGCAAACCCTTGGGACAGGGGAATGGCTACACCTTC
cdr3_aa: CASKPLGQGNGYTF

v_call: TRBV5-1
clone_size: .
j_call: TRBJ2-5
d_call: .
cdr3_nt: TGCGCCAGCAGCTTGGGGGGACAACAAGAGACCCAGTACTTC
cdr3_aa: CASSLGGQQETQYF

v_call: TRBV19
clone_size: .
j_call: TRBJ1-1
d_call: .
cdr3_nt: TGTGCCGTAACTCGGCCGGGGCTGAACACTGAAGCTTTCTTT
cdr3_aa: CAVTRPGLNTEAFF

v_call: TRBV5-1
clone_size: .
j_call: TRBJ2-1
d_call: .
cdr3_nt: TGCGCCAGCAGCTTGTCGGCAGCCTCTAGCTCCTACAATGAGCAGTTCTTC
cdr3_aa: CASSLSAASSSYNEQFF

v_call: TRBV19
clone_size: .
j_call: TRBJ1-2
d_call: .
cdr3_nt: TGTGCCAGTAGCACAACGGGACGCTATGGCTACACCTTC
cdr3_aa: CASSTTGRYGYTF

v_call: TRBV6-1
clone_size: once
j_call: TRBJ1-2
d_call: TRBD1
cdr3_nt: TGTGCCAGCAGCTCGGGACAGCTCCCATACTATGGCTACACCTTC
cdr3_aa: CASSSGQLPYYGYTF

v_call: TRBV27
clone_size: .
j_call: TRBJ2-7
d_call: TRBD1
cdr3_nt: TGTGCCAGTTCCAGGGGACAGTCCTACGAGCAGTACTTC
cdr3_aa: CASSRGQSYEQYF

v_call: TRBV5-1
clone_size: few
j_call: TRBJ2-7
d_call: TRBD1
cdr3_nt: TGCGCCAGCAGCTTGGGAGGGGGCAGGTTATTAGGCCCCTACGAGCAGTACTTC
cdr3_aa: CASSLGGGRLLGPYEQYF

v_call: TRBV28
clone_size: .
j_call: TRBJ2-5
d_call: TRBD2
cdr3_nt: TGTGCCAGCAGTCCCGGGGGGGCCCAAGAGACCCAGTACTTC
cdr3_aa: CASSPGGAQETQYF

v_call: TRBV19
clone_size: once
j_call: TRBJ2-2
d_call: .
cdr3_nt: TGTGCCAGTAGTTTGGGGGAGCCTAGCACCGGGGAGCTGTTTTTT
cdr3_aa: CASSLGEPSTGELFF

v_call: TRBV5-1
clone_size: .
j_call: TRBJ2-5
d_call: .
cdr3_nt: TGCGCCAGCAGCTTGGGAGGGACGCCCCAAGAGACCCAGTACTTC
cdr3_aa: CASSLGGTPQETQYF

v_call: TRBV7-2
clone_size: .
j_call: TRBJ1-2
d_call: .
cdr3_nt: TGTGCCAGCAGCATCCATAGGACGAGTAGCTATGGCTACACCTTC
cdr3_aa: CASSIHRTSSYGYTF

v_call: TRBV28
clone_size: .
j_call: TRBJ1-5
d_call: .
cdr3_nt: TGTGCCAGCAGCCTCCGGATGGGGTGGGGGTCCGGGCAGCCCCAGCATTTT
cdr3_aa: CASSLRMGWGSGQPQHF

v_call: TRBV6-9
clone_size: .
j_call: TRBJ2-7
d_call: TRBD2
cdr3_nt: TGTGCCAGCAGTTACTCGAGTAGCGGGGCCGCCTACGAGCAGTACTTC
cdr3_aa: CASSYSSSGAAYEQYF